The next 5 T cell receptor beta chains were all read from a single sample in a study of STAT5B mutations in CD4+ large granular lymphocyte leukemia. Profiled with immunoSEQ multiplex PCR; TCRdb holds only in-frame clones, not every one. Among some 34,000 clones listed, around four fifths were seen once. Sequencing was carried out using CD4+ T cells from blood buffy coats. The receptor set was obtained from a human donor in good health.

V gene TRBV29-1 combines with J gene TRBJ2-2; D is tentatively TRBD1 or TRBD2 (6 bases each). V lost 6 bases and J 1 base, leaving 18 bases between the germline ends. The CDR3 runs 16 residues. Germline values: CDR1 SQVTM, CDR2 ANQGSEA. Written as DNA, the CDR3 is TGCAGCGTCGATTCTACCGGGGGACAGAACACCGGGGAGCTGTTTTTT. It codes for CSVDSTGGQNTGELFF.

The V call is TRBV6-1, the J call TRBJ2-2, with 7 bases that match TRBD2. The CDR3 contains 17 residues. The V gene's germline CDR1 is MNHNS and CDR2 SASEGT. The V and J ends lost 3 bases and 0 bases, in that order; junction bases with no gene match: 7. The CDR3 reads CASSDRPGGSNTGELFF. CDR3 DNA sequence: TGTGCCAGCAGTGATAGGCCCGGGGGGTCGAACACCGGGGAGCTGTTTTTT.

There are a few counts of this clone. CDR3: CASSKEGAHRTNTGELFF. DNA for the CDR3: TGTGCCAGCAGCAAAGAGGGGGCTCACAGGACGAACACCGGGGAGCTGTTTTTT. J is TRBJ2-2 and V is TRBV21-1; the table names TRBD1, a call not compared with the DNA. TRBV21-1 is a recognized pseudogene. The CDR3 has 18 amino acids.

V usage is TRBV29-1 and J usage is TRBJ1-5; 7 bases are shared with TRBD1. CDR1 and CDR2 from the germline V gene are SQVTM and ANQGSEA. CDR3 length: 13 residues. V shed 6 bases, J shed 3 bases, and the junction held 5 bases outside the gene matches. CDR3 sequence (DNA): TGCAGCGTCTCGACAGGGATCAATCAGCCCCAGCATTTT. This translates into CSVSTGINQPQHF.

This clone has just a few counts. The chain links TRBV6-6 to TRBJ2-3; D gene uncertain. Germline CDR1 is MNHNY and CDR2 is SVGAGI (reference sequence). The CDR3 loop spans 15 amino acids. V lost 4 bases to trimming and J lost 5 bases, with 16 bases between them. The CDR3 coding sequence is TGTGCCAGCAGTTCCGGAGACTTACTGAAAGATACGCAGTATTTT. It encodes CASSSGDLLKDTQYF.